This TCR beta chain was observed in a study of Graves' ophthalmopathy and Graves' hyperthyroidism. RNA transcripts served as template for amplifying TCR beta CDR3 sequences. After a first-round RT-PCR with HTBI primers, a second-round multiplex PCR was run. Via MiXCR, TCRdb re-called the multiplex PCR reads, giving one row per CDR3 protein. This sample carries about 390,000 distinct CDR3 sequences, about 15% of them seen once, and the ten largest clones take 2% to 3%. CDR1 and CDR2 (germline): LNHDA, SQIVND (reference sequence). The J segment lost 0 bases and the V segment lost 7 bases, leaving 4 bases of the junction unmatched. There are 15 residues in the CDR3. Hyperthyroidism was classified as stable if no ophthalmopathy occurred within 18 months of follow-up. The authors isolated PBMCs from around 10 ml of fresh peripheral blood. This clonotype has a count of ten or more.

The chain combines TRBV19 with TRBJ2-2; 8 bases are shared with TRBD2. The sample was peripheral blood. This TCR was recovered from an adult woman with stable Graves' hyperthyroidism. Written as DNA, the CDR3 is TGTGCCAGTACCAGACTAGCGTCGAACACCGGGGAGCTGTTTTTT. Amino acids: CASTRLASNTGELFF.